The 29 T cell receptor beta chains listed next were all sequenced from one sample in a study of blood T cell repertoires in COVID-19. Sequenced by immunoSEQ multiplex PCR; TCRdb stores in-frame clones only, minus some. The table records roughly 280,000 clones, 91% of them present only once. What was sequenced was PBMCs or T cells enriched from blood (not recorded which). The source of these receptors is a man aged 35-49 years who had been exposed to COVID-19.

The rearrangement links TRBV5-1 to TRBJ2-3; 8 bases fit TRBD1. V gave up 6 bases and J gave up 4 bases; unmatched junction bases: 7. CDR3 size: 14 residues. CDR1 SGHRS and CDR2 YFSETQ come from the germline V gene. CDR3 amino acids: CASMFQGAADTQYF. The DNA for the CDR3 is TGCGCCAGCATGTTTCAGGGGGCAGCAGATACGCAGTATTTT.

This clone occurred once. The V call is TRBV6-5, the J call TRBJ1-4, with D unclear. The CDR3 length is 12 residues. Germline CDR1 is MNHEY and CDR2 is SVGAGI. V was trimmed by 8 bases and J by 0 bases, leaving 4 bases between them. DNA of the CDR3: TGTGCCAGCCGGGCAACTAATGAAAAACTGTTTTTT. As protein: CASRATNEKLFF.

V usage is TRBV5-1 and J usage is TRBJ1-2, with D uncertain. Germline assignment: CDR1 SGHRS and CDR2 YFSETQ. With 0 bases removed from V and 5 bases from J, the gap between germline ends came to 11 bases. CDR3 length: 14 residues. For the CDR3, the DNA is TGCGCCAGCAGCTTGGACGGACTTAATTATGGCTACACCTTC. Its translation is CASSLDGLNYGYTF. Looking up the rest from reference TRBV5-1 and TRBJ1-2 gives the full variable domain: KAGVTQTPRYLIKTRGQQVTLSCSPISGHRSVSWYQQTPGQGLQFLFEYFSETQRNKGNFPGRFSGRQFSNSRSEMNVSTLELGDSALYLCASSLDGLNYGYTFGSGTRLTVV.

This sequence joins TRBV7-3 and TRBJ2-7; 8 positions match TRBD1. Looked up from germline, CDR1 is SGHTA and CDR2 is FQGTGA. V lost 3 bases to trimming and J lost 3 bases; unmatched junction nucleotides: 7. The CDR3 is made up of 15 amino acids. CDR3 bases: TGTGCCAGCAGCTTCCTCGCAGGGGGCGGCTACGAGCAGTACTTC. Protein product: CASSFLAGGGYEQYF.

The V and J genes are TRBV7-6 and TRBJ2-1; 9 positions match TRBD1. Germline CDR1 SGHVS, CDR2 FNYEAQ. With 5 bases clipped from V and 8 bases from J, the junction kept 7 bases outside the gene matches. This CDR3 region has 14 residues. CDR3 DNA sequence: TGTGCCAGCAGCGCCGGGACAGGGAATCATGAGCAGTTCTTC. It yields the protein CASSAGTGNHEQFF.

In the case of this clone: The same CDR3 arises from other DNA sequences in this sample as well. The rearrangement joins TRBV5-1 to TRBJ2-7, with D maybe TRBD1 (5 bases). CDR1 is SGHRS, CDR2 YFSETQ, per germline. The germline V and J ends were trimmed by 0 bases and 3 bases, with 7 bases remaining between them. CDR3 length: 13 amino acids. The CDR3 spells CASSLGQIYEQYF. For the CDR3, the DNA is TGCGCCAGCAGCTTGGGACAGATCTACGAGCAGTACTTC.

This chain joins TRBV19 and TRBJ1-1; the D is unclear. The germline CDR1 and CDR2 sequences are LNHDA and SQIVND (reference sequence). The CDR3 runs 14 residues. Trimming removed 3 bases from V and 0 bases from J, with 8 bases in between. CDR3 coding DNA: TGTGCCAGTAGTATGCGAGTAATGAACACTGAAGCTTTCTTT. It codes for CASSMRVMNTEAFF.

The chain uses TRBV27 and TRBJ2-7, with D possibly being TRBD1 (5 bases). In germline, CDR1 is MNHEY, CDR2 SMNVEV (reference sequence). The CDR3 consists of 15 residues. Trimming shortened V by 5 bases and J by 2 bases, and 16 bases separated the two germline ends. In DNA, the CDR3 is TGTGCCAGCAGTCCGCCCGGACATAAGGCCTACGAGCAGTACTTC. This gives the protein CASSPPGHKAYEQYF.

This chain joins TRBV13 and TRBJ2-4; D possibly corresponds to TRBD2 (5 bases). Germline V lookup: CDR1 PRHDT, CDR2 FYEKMQ (reference sequence). Trimming left V 0 bases short and J 1 base short, with 13 bases between. The CDR3 is made up of 17 amino acids. CDR3 sequence: CASSLGPAGIAKNIQYF. CDR3 nucleotide sequence: TGTGCCAGCAGCTTAGGACCGGCGGGCATTGCCAAAAACATTCAGTACTTC. Full variable domain (rest looked up from reference TRBV13 and TRBJ2-4): AAGVIQSPRHLIKEKRETATLKCYPIPRHDTVYWYQQGPGQDPQFLISFYEKMQSDKGSIPDRFSAQQFSDYHSELNMSSLELGDSALYFCASSLGPAGIAKNIQYFGAGTRLSVL.

This clone was seen only once. The chain links TRBV7-2 to TRBJ2-5; D is uncertain. Germline lookup yields CDR1 SGHTA and CDR2 FQGNSA. This CDR3 is 14 amino acids long. Trimming pared 4 bases from V and 1 base from J, leaving 10 bases between. CDR3 bases: TGTGCCAGCAGCTCTGGCGGCACCCAAGAGACCCAGTACTTC. Translated, it gives CASSSGGTQETQYF.

DNA for the CDR3: TGTGCCAGCAGCTCGAGAAGCCAGGGACTAGCGGGATACGAGCAGTACTTC. Protein product: CASSSRSQGLAGYEQYF. This chain uses TRBV5-4 with TRBJ2-7; 13 bases fit TRBD2. The CDR3 spans 17 residues. Germline CDR1 reads SGHNT; CDR2 reads YYREEE (reference sequence). V dropped 3 bases and J dropped 4; count of bases not matched to a gene: 10.

The chain is built from TRBV6-4 and TRBJ2-1, with D possibly being TRBD2 (6 bases). V was shortened by 5 bases and J by 8 bases, with 19 bases between the two germline ends. The germline gives CDR1 MRHNA, CDR2 SNTAGT. There are 15 residues in the CDR3. Here the CDR3 reads CASSRGTTSGHEQFF. CDR3 bases: TGTGCCAGCAGTCGGGGGACCACATCTGGGCATGAGCAGTTCTTC.

The rearrangement joins TRBV10-2 to TRBJ1-2; D ambiguous. The V gene's germline CDR1 is WSHSY and CDR2 SAAADI. Trimming took 4 bases from V and 3 from J, leaving 6 bases between them. The length of the CDR3 is 12 residues. In DNA form, the CDR3 reads TGCGCCAGCAGTGCGTCCGACTATGGCTACACCTTC. As protein: CASSASDYGYTF.

This chain uses TRBV5-1 with TRBJ1-5; 9 positions agree with TRBD1. The CDR3 is 15 amino acids. Germline trimming cut 4 bases from V and 5 bases from J; bases unmatched to any gene: 7. The germline gives CDR1 SGHRS, CDR2 YFSETQ. CDR3 amino acids: CASSLTGGPDQPQHF. In DNA form, the CDR3 reads TGCGCCAGCAGCCTGACAGGGGGTCCCGATCAGCCCCAGCATTTT.

The V call is TRBV7-2, the J call TRBJ2-1; D is undetermined. The germline V gene has CDR1 SGHTA and CDR2 FQGNSA. V shed 4 bases and J shed 5 bases, with 6 bases lying between them. This CDR3 spans 12 amino acids. Here the CDR3 reads CASSSVDNEQFF. The CDR3, as DNA: TGTGCCAGCAGCTCAGTGGACAATGAGCAGTTCTTC.

The V call is TRBV3-1 (or the pseudogene TRBV3-2), the J call TRBJ2-7; weak D call: TRBD1 (5 bases). Germline V lookup: CDR1 LGHDT, CDR2 YNNKEL (reference sequence). Trimming took off 1 base at V and 9 bases at J, with 16 bases between the two ends. This CDR3 spans 14 amino acids. CDR3 loop: CASSQVAGSVGQYF. CDR3 bases: TGTGCCAGCAGCCAAGTGGCAGGGTCGGTTGGGCAGTACTTC.

In this sample, this clone turned up once. The chain has TRBV18 and TRBJ2-7; the match to TRBD1 covers 9 bases. After removal of 3 bases from V and 0 bases from J, the junction contained 3 bases not matched to a gene. This CDR3 contains 15 residues. Per the germline V gene, CDR1 is KGHSH and CDR2 is LQKENI. DNA for the CDR3: TGTGCCAGCTCACCGCTGGGACAGGGCTCCTACGAGCAGTACTTC. The encoded protein is CASSPLGQGSYEQYF.

This chain connects TRBV5-4 to TRBJ1-6; D is unresolved. In germline, CDR1 is SGHNT, CDR2 YYREEE (reference sequence). The CDR3 spans 15 residues. Trimming stripped 0 bases from V and 7 bases from J, with 11 bases between. The CDR3 here is CASSLVGPGNSPLHF. The CDR3, as DNA: TGTGCCAGCAGCTTGGTCGGGCCGGGGAATTCACCCCTCCACTTT.

The genes are TRBV28 and TRBJ2-5, with 10 bases that match TRBD2. V was pared by 5 bases and J by 3 bases, with 6 bases of the junction left unmatched. The CDR3 spans 15 residues. Germline lookup yields CDR1 MDHEN and CDR2 SYDVKM. The CDR3 loop is CASSPLGLAEETQYF. The CDR3 nucleotides read TGTGCCAGCAGTCCATTAGGACTAGCGGAAGAGACCCAGTACTTC.

The chain is built from TRBV6-4 and TRBJ2-3, with TRBD1 as a possible D gene (7 bases). Trimming pared 6 bases from V and 2 bases from J, leaving 12 bases between. Germline assignment: CDR1 MRHNA and CDR2 SNTAGT. The CDR3 is 14 residues long. The CDR3 sequence: CASREGAYTDTQYF. CDR3 nucleotides: TGTGCCAGCAGGGAGGGGGCCTACACAGATACGCAGTATTTT.

The chain links TRBV18 to TRBJ2-5; 9 nucleotides align to TRBD2. This CDR3 has 17 amino acids. Germline CDR1 is KGHSH and CDR2 is LQKENI. The junction had 8 bases not matched to a gene; V was cut back by 2 bases and J by 1 base. CDR3 DNA: TGTGCCAGCTCACCAGGGTTGAGACTAGCGGTCCAAGAGACCCAGTACTTC. It is translated as CASSPGLRLAVQETQYF.

The rearrangement links TRBV4-3 to TRBJ1-4, with 7 bases lining up with TRBD1. With V trimmed by 0 bases and J by 8 bases, 9 bases remained unmatched. Germline V gene lookup returns CDR1 LGHNA and CDR2 YSLEER. CDR3 size: 16 residues. The CDR3 DNA follows: TGCGCCAGCAGCCAAGATCAGGCGGGACAGAGGGAAAAACTGTTTTTT. Amino acid sequence: CASSQDQAGQREKLFF.

The V gene is TRBV21-1, the J gene TRBJ2-7; the table calls TRBD1, which could not be checked here. TRBV21-1 is an annotated pseudogene. The CDR3 is 15 residues long. The CDR3 loop reads CASKGRDRVPVEQYF. CDR3 in DNA: TGTGCCAGCAAGGGGAGGGACAGGGTTCCCGTAGAGCAGTACTTC.

A remark on this clone: The same CDR3 arises from other DNA sequences in this sample as well. The chain couples TRBV5-1 to TRBJ2-5; 9 nucleotides agree with TRBD1. This CDR3 contains 13 residues. Germline CDR1 SGHRS, CDR2 YFSETQ. J gave up 5 bases and V 4 bases, and 3 bases lay outside the gene matches. The CDR3 is CASSLTGGETQYF. The CDR3 coding sequence is TGCGCCAGCAGCCTGACAGGGGGTGAGACCCAGTACTTC.

The chain joins TRBV6-2 or TRBV6-3 to TRBJ1-1; D is perhaps TRBD1 (6 bases). Germline assignment: CDR1 MNHEY and CDR2 SVGEGT. V was shortened by 7 bases and J by 3 bases, with 15 bases between the two germline ends. The CDR3 length is 14 residues. The CDR3 coding sequence is TGTGCCAGCAACCCATACAACAGGGACACTGAAGCTTTCTTT. Its protein is CASNPYNRDTEAFF.

The genes are TRBV20-1 and TRBJ1-6; D remains unclear. The CDR3 contains 13 residues. Germline V gives CDR1 DFQATT, CDR2 SNEGSKA (reference sequence). The ends were cut back, 3 bases at V and 9 bases at J, with 12 bases in the middle. CDR3 coding DNA: TGCAGTGCTAGTTCCGAAGGGAGTTCACCCCTCCACTTT. It yields the protein CSASSEGSSPLHF.

The chain joins TRBV12-2 to TRBJ2-7; the table's D call, TRBD2, was not checked against the DNA. TRBV12-2 is marked as a pseudogene. The CDR3 has 18 residues. In DNA form, the CDR3 reads TGTGCAAGTCGCTCCACAGTTACTAGCGGGAGGGCCCGGCACGAGCAGTACTTC. Its translation is CASRSTVTSGRARHEQYF.

The chain is built from TRBV7-9 and TRBJ1-1; TRBD1 might be the D (5 bases). Between the trimmed V and J ends, which lost 10 bases and 4 bases, there was a span of 22 bases. The CDR3 is made up of 15 amino acids. Looked up from germline, CDR1 is SEHNR and CDR2 is FQNEAQ (reference sequence). CDR3 in amino acids: CATPDFSAGITEAFF. CDR3 nucleotides: TGTGCCACACCTGATTTTTCTGCAGGGATCACTGAAGCTTTCTTT.

The V gene is TRBV28, the J gene TRBJ1-3; 8 nucleotides align to TRBD1. Germline V gene sequence: CDR1 MDHEN, CDR2 SYDVKM. V lost 6 bases, J lost 3 bases, and 4 bases stayed unmatched. The CDR3 is 14 residues long. The CDR3 is CASSQGARGNTIYF. The CDR3 nucleotides are TGTGCCAGCAGCCAGGGGGCGCGTGGAAACACCATATATTTT.